This TCR beta chain appears in the sequencing data of a study of cytomegalovirus exposure and HLA in healthy donors. The CDR3 length is 16 residues. The V segment lost 0 bases and the J segment 10 bases; nucleotides outside the gene matches: 7. CDR1 is LGHNA, CDR2 YSLEER, per germline. Regarding this clone: The antigen is undetermined.

Findings and caveats of the study: After further analysis at a later stage, roughly 16,000 TCR beta sequences were associated with HLA alleles at 0.05 false discovery rate. A later analysis linked a missense variant in DCLRE1C to the trimming of TCR beta V and J genes. Among immune exposure information, only CMV serostatus was available.

Primers for the PCR totalled 60 Vbeta and 13 Jbeta. Sequencing was performed with immunoSEQ multiplex PCR; in TCRdb, only in-frame clones are kept and a portion is missing. The sample yields over 150,000 clones, 77% seen once. This clonotype was sampled from a woman between 40 and 50 years old in good health and CMV-seropositive. The chain links TRBV4-3 to TRBJ2-1; 12 positions agree with TRBD2. The sequencing input was PBMCs. The CDR3 nucleotides read TGCGCCAGCAGCCAAGATTGGCCTAGCGGGGGGGAAGAGCAGTTCTTC. This translates into CASSQDWPSGGEEQFF.